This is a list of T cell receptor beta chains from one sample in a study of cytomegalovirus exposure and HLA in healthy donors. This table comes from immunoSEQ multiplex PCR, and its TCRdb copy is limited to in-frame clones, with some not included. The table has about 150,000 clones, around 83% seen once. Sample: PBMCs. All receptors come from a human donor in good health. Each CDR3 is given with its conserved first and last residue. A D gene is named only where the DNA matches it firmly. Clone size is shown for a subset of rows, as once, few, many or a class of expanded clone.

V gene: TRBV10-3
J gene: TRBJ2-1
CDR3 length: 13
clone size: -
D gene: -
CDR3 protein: CAITPGDGSEQFF
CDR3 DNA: TGTGCCATCACCCCGGGAGACGGTAGTGAGCAGTTCTTC

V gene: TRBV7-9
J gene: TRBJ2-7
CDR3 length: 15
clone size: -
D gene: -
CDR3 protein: CASSTYAGPSYEQYF
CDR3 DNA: TGTGCCAGCAGCACTTACGCGGGACCGTCCTACGAGCAGTACTTC

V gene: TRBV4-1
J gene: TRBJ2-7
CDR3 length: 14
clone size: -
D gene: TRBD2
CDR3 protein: CARGLAGSPYEQYF
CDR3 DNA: TGCGCCAGGGGACTAGCGGGAAGTCCCTACGAGCAGTACTTC

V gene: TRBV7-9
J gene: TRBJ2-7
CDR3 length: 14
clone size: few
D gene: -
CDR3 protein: CASSALGGSYEQYF
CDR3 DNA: TGTGCCAGCAGCGCTCTTGGGGGGTCCTACGAGCAGTACTTC

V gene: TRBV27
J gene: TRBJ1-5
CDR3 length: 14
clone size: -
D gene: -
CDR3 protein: CASSLQGGNQPQHF
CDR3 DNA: TGTGCCAGCAGTTTACAGGGAGGTAATCAGCCCCAGCATTTT

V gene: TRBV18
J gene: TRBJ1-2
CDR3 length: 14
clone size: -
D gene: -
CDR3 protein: CASSLTGENYGYTF
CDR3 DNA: TGTGCCAGCTCACTTACAGGAGAAAACTATGGCTACACCTTC

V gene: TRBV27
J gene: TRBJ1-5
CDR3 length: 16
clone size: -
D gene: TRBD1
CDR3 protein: CASSSSRTGRDQPQHF
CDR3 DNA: TGTGCCAGCAGTTCCTCGAGGACAGGGAGGGATCAGCCCCAGCATTTT

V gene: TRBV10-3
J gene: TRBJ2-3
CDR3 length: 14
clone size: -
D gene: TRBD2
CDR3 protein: CAISLAVSTDTQYF
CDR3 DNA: TGTGCCATCAGTCTAGCGGTGAGCACAGATACGCAGTATTTT

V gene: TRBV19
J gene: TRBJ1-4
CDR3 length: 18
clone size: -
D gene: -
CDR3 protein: CASSPERGGPTTNEKLFF
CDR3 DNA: TGTGCCAGTAGTCCCGAAAGGGGGGGACCGACAACTAATGAAAAACTGTTTTTT

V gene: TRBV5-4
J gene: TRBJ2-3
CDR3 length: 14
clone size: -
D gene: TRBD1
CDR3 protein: CASSRDSLSDTQYF
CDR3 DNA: TGTGCCAGCAGCCGGGACAGTTTGTCAGATACGCAGTATTTT

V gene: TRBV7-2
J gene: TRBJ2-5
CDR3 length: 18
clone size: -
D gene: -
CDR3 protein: CASSLEVRGHMYQETQYF
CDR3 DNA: TGTGCCAGCAGCTTAGAGGTTAGGGGACACATGTACCAAGAGACCCAGTACTTC

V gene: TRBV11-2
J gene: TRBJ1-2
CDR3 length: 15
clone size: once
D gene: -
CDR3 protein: CASSLDGGLNYGYTF
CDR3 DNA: TGTGCCAGCAGCTTAGACGGCGGCCTTAACTATGGCTACACCTTC

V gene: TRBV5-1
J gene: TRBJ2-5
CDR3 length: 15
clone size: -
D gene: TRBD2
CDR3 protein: CASSFGGGTQETQYF
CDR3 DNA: TGCGCCAGCAGCTTCGGCGGGGGAACTCAAGAGACCCAGTACTTC

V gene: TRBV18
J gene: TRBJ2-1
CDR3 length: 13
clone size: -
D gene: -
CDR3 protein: CASSPSQGHEQFF
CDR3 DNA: TGTGCCAGCTCACCATCGCAGGGCCATGAGCAGTTCTTC

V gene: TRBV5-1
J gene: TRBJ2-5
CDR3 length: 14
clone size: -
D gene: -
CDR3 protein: CASSLVGGKETQYF
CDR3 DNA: TGCGCCAGCAGCTTGGTAGGAGGGAAAGAGACCCAGTACTTC

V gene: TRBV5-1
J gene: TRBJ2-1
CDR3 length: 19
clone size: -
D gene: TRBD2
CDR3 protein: CASSLVGTSGSINYNEQFF
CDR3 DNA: TGCGCCAGCAGCTTGGTAGGGACTAGCGGGAGTATAAACTACAATGAGCAGTTCTTC

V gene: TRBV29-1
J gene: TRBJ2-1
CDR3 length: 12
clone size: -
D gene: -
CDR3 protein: CSVADGRGEQFF
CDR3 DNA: TGCAGCGTTGCAGACGGGAGAGGTGAGCAGTTCTTC

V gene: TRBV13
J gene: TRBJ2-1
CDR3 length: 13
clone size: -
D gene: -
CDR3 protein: CASSLGGSNEQFF
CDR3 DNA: TGTGCCAGCAGCTTAGGCGGGTCGAATGAGCAGTTCTTC

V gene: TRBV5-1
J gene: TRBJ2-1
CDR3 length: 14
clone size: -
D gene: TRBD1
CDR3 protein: CASSSGQAYNEQFF
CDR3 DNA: TGCGCCAGCAGCTCCGGACAGGCTTACAATGAGCAGTTCTTC

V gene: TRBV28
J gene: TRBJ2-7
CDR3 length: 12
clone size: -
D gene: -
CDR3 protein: CASSESSYEQYF
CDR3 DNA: TGTGCCAGCAGTGAGAGCTCCTACGAGCAGTACTTC

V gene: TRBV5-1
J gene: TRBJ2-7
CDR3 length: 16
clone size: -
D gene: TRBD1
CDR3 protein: CASSKGGTGQMYEQYF
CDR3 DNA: TGCGCCAGCAGCAAAGGAGGGACAGGGCAAATGTACGAGCAGTACTTC

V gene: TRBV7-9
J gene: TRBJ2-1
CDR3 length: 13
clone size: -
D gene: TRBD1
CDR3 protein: CASSMDRADEQFF
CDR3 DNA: TGTGCCAGCAGCATGGACAGGGCTGATGAGCAGTTCTTC

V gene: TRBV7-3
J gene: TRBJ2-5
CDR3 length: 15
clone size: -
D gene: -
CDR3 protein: CASSSSGTLQETQYF
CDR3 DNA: TGTGCCAGCAGCTCTTCCGGGACTCTACAAGAGACCCAGTACTTC

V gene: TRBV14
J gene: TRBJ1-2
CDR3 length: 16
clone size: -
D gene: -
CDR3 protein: CASSQDPREYGYGYTF
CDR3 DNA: TGTGCCAGCAGCCAAGATCCCCGGGAATATGGCTATGGCTACACCTTC

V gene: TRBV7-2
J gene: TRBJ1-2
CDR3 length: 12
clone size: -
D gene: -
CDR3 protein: CASSPDSPSYTF
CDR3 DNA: TGTGCCAGCAGCCCCGACTCCCCTAGCTACACCTTC

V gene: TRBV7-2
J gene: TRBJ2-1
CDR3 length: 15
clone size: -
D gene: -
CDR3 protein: CASSLVGGRGNEQFF
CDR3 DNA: TGTGCCAGCAGCTTAGTGGGCGGTAGGGGCAATGAGCAGTTCTTC

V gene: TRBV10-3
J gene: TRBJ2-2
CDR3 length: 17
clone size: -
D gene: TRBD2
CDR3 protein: CAIQRTSGVSNTGELFF
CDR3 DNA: TGTGCCATTCAAAGGACTAGCGGGGTATCGAACACCGGGGAGCTGTTTTTT

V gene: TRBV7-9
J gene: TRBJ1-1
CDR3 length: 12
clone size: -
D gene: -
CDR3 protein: CASSSGTTEAFF
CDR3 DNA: TGTGCCAGCAGTTCAGGGACAACTGAAGCTTTCTTT

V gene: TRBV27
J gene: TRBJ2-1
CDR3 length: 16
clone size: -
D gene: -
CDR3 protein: CASSSAAREPYNEQFF
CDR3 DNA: TGTGCCAGCAGTTCAGCAGCGAGGGAACCCTACAATGAGCAGTTCTTC

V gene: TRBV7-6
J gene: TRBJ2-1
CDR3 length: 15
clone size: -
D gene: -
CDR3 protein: CASSPLGIRYNEQFF
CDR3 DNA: TGTGCCAGCAGCCCCCTAGGTATCCGGTACAATGAGCAGTTCTTC

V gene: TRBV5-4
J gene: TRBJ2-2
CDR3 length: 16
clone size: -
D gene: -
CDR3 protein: CASSLEFRANTGELFF
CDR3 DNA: TGTGCCAGCAGCTTGGAGTTTCGAGCGAACACCGGGGAGCTGTTTTTT

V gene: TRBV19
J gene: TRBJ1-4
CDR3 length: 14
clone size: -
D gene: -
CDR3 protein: CASSPQPGSEKLFF
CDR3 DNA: TGTGCCAGTAGTCCTCAACCGGGGAGTGAAAAACTGTTTTTT